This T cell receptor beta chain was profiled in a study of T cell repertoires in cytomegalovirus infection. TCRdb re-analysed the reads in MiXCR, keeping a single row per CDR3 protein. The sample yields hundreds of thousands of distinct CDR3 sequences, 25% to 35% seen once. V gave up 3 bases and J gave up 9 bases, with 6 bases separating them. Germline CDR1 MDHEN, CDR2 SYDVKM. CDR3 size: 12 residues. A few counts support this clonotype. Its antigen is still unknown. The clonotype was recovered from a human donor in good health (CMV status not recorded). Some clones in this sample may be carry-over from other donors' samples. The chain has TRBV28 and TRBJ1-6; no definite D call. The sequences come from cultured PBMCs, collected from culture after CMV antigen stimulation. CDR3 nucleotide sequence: TGTGCCAGCAGTTTTATAAGTTCACCCCTCCACTTT. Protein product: CASSFISSPLHF.